This TCR beta chain was obtained from a study of CD8 T cells in Susac syndrome. RNA in amounts of about 0.5 to 1 ug was reverse transcribed with random hexamers. It was immunoSEQ multiplex PCR that amplified TCR beta CDR3 across 54 Vbeta and 13 Jbeta. Each CDR3 protein gets one entry after TCRdb re-called the immunoSEQ multiplex PCR reads with MiXCR. Counted here are 250,000 to 300,000 distinct CDR3 sequences, roughly 85% occurring once; the ten biggest clones make up about 0.11%. Trimming shortened V by 1 base and J by 0 bases, and 9 bases separated the two germline ends. This CDR3 is built from 15 residues. Germline V gives CDR1 LNHDA, CDR2 SQIVND (reference sequence). The authors carried out high-throughput sequencing of TCR beta. They applied it to CD8+ and CD4+ T cells obtained from blood.

The material sequenced was CD8+ T cells from PBMCs. The source is a human donor with multiple sclerosis. The chain carries TRBV19 and TRBJ1-1, with D hard to call. CDR3 DNA sequence: TGTGCCAGTAGTATAGGGAAACGGTTGAACACTGAAGCTTTCTTT. It codes for CASSIGKRLNTEAFF.